The 19 T cell receptor beta chains below all came from one sample that was sequenced in a study of control samples from healthy donors and cancer patients. Clones were read by immunoSEQ multiplex PCR, and TCRdb kept only the in-frame ones, dropping some. Of about 140,000 clones listed, around nine tenths are singletons. Sequencing used blood. These receptors all come from a woman in her thirties in good health.

The chain combines TRBV6-1 with TRBJ2-5; 9 positions match TRBD2. In germline, CDR1 is MNHNS, CDR2 SASEGT. Trimming took 2 bases from V and 9 from J; bases not matched to a gene: 4. This CDR3 has 13 residues. DNA for the CDR3: TGTGCCAGCAGTGAACTGGCGGGAGGGGCCCAGTACTTC. Translating gives CASSELAGGAQYF.

This chain connects TRBV2 to TRBJ1-2; a possible D gene is TRBD1 (6 bases). This CDR3 has 13 residues. Trimming took off 7 bases at V and 0 bases at J, with 9 bases between the two ends. Germline-derived CDR1 and CDR2 are SNHLY and FYNNEI. The CDR3 sequence is CASTRTANYGYTF. The CDR3 DNA sequence: TGTGCCAGCACCCGGACAGCTAACTATGGCTACACCTTC.

The CDR3: CASSSLTGSEQYF. In nucleotides, the CDR3 is TGTGCCAGCAGTTCCCTAACAGGGAGCGAGCAGTACTTC. The gene calls are TRBV6-5 and TRBJ2-7, with a weak D call TRBD1 (6 bases). The length of the CDR3 is 13 residues. Germline CDR1 is MNHEY and CDR2 is SVGAGI. Trimming took 4 bases from V and 6 from J, leaving 13 bases between them.

Concerning this clone itself: Other DNA sequences in this specimen translate into the identical CDR3. The genes are TRBV28 and TRBJ1-1, with D unclear. Germline loops: CDR1 MDHEN, CDR2 SYDVKM. There are 12 residues in the CDR3. V lost 6 bases and J lost 5, with 10 bases in between. DNA of the CDR3: TGTGCCAGCAGCCTCGAAGTGACTGAAGCTTTCTTT. Amino acid sequence: CASSLEVTEAFF.

The gene calls are TRBV28 and TRBJ1-2; D is uncertain. This CDR3 spans 12 amino acids. V was clipped by 4 bases and J by 5 bases, with 8 bases between them. Germline CDR1 and CDR2: MDHEN and SYDVKM. The CDR3 DNA reads as TGTGCCAGCAGTTCCTTGGGATATGGCTACACCTTC. This codes for CASSSLGYGYTF.

The rearrangement joins TRBV7-8 to TRBJ2-7; no clear D. Per germline, CDR1 SGHVS and CDR2 FQNEAQ. The CDR3 runs 14 residues. The V end was cut by 5 bases, the J end by 0 bases, with 11 bases between. The DNA of the CDR3 is TGTGCCAGCAGCCCTACACAGCCCTCCTACGAGCAGTACTTC. It specifies CASSPTQPSYEQYF.

The chain has TRBV10-3 and TRBJ2-1; TRBD2 matches 14 bases. The V gene's germline CDR1 is ENHRY and CDR2 SYGVKD. J gave up 8 bases and V 6 bases, and 3 bases lay outside the gene matches. The CDR3 length is 14 residues. The CDR3 spells CAIRPGLAGDEQFF. As DNA, the CDR3 is TGTGCCATCAGGCCGGGACTAGCGGGAGATGAGCAGTTCTTC.

This chain uses TRBV6-5 with TRBJ2-7, with 8 bases identical to TRBD2. This CDR3 comprises 14 residues. Germline CDR1 reads MNHEY; CDR2 reads SVGAGI. Trimming at V came to 8 bases and at J to 0 bases, leaving 6 bases not matched to a gene. The CDR3 DNA reads as TGTGCCAGCCGCTTAGCGGGACTCTCCTACGAGCAGTACTTC. Amino acids: CASRLAGLSYEQYF.

The V and J genes are TRBV2 and TRBJ2-1, with 7 bases that match TRBD1. V lost 7 bases and J lost 9; bases outside the gene matches: 12. The germline V gene has CDR1 SNHLY and CDR2 FYNNEI. The CDR3 length is 14 residues. The CDR3 reads CASTLTGIVSEQFF. In nucleotides, the CDR3 is TGTGCCAGCACCCTGACAGGGATAGTAAGTGAGCAGTTCTTC.

The chain employs TRBV7-6 and TRBJ2-3; the match to TRBD2 covers 7 bases. The germline gives CDR1 SGHVS, CDR2 FNYEAQ. The CDR3 runs 16 residues. The ends lost 3 bases at V and 0 bases at J; junction bases unmatched: 6. The CDR3 DNA follows: TGTGCCAGCAGCTTTGAAGCGGGACCTAGCACAGATACGCAGTATTTT. Translating gives CASSFEAGPSTDTQYF. The full variable domain, its missing parts supplied by reference TRBV7-6 and TRBJ2-3, is GAGVSQSPRYKVTKRGQDVALRCDPISGHVSLYWYRQALGQGPEFLTYFNYEAQQDKSGLPNDRFSAERPEGSISTLTIQRTEQRDSAMYRCASSFEAGPSTDTQYFGPGTRLTVL.

J is TRBJ1-2 and V is TRBV7-9; D not certain. This CDR3 has 13 residues. Germline V gene data show CDR1 as SEHNR and CDR2 as FQNEAQ (reference sequence). V was pared by 1 base and J by 7 bases, with 10 bases between. DNA for the CDR3: TGTGCCAGCAGCTTAGTAGTCGCCGGTGGCTACACCTTC. Translation gives CASSLVVAGGYTF.

The chain employs TRBV18 and TRBJ1-1; D call uncertain. The germline gives CDR1 KGHSH, CDR2 LQKENI. The CDR3 is made up of 15 amino acids. V gave up 2 bases and J gave up 0 bases, with 10 bases separating them. CDR3 loop: CASSPDPGMNTEAFF. CDR3 sequence (DNA): TGTGCCAGCTCACCAGACCCGGGGATGAACACTGAAGCTTTCTTT.

The gene calls are TRBV5-5 and TRBJ2-6; 8 bases agree with TRBD2. Germline V CDR1 and CDR2: SGHKS, YYEKEE (reference sequence). With V trimmed by 0 bases and J by 8 bases, 13 bases remained unmatched. This CDR3 is 18 amino acids long. Written as DNA, the CDR3 is TGTGCCAGCAGCTTGGCCGTGGCAGCCGGGGGGGAGACCAACGTCCTGACTTTC. It translates to CASSLAVAAGGETNVLTF. The variable domain in full, completed from reference TRBV5-5 and TRBJ2-6, reads DAGVTQSPTHLIKTRGQQVTLRCSPISGHKSVSWYQQVLGQGPQFIFQYYEKEERGRGNFPDRFSARQFPNYSSELNVNALLLGDSALYLCASSLAVAAGGETNVLTFGAGSRLTVL.

The rearrangement links TRBV9 to TRBJ2-7; 8 bases map to TRBD2. V shed 1 base, J shed 1 base, and the junction held 7 bases outside the gene matches. There are 16 residues in the CDR3. CDR1 and CDR2 from the germline V gene are SGDLS and YYNGEE. CDR3 residues: CASSVRSGSGSYEQYF. DNA of the CDR3: TGTGCCAGCAGCGTACGAAGCGGGAGTGGGTCCTACGAGCAGTACTTC.

The rearrangement joins TRBV19 to TRBJ1-5; 9 bases map to TRBD1. V was pared by 5 bases and J by 4 bases, with 3 bases of the junction left unmatched. CDR3 length: 14 residues. Germline loops: CDR1 LNHDA, CDR2 SQIVND (reference sequence). CDR3 sequence reads: CASSGGTGNQPQHF. In nucleotides, the CDR3 is TGTGCCAGTAGTGGGGGGACAGGGAATCAGCCCCAGCATTTT.

This chain links TRBV3-1 (or the pseudogene TRBV3-2) with TRBJ2-3; TRBD2 matches 9 bases. In germline, CDR1 is LGHDT, CDR2 YNNKEL (reference sequence). V dropped 0 bases and J dropped 1; count of bases not matched to a gene: 8. This CDR3 has 18 amino acids. The CDR3 spells CASSQDGAAGGRTDTQYF. The CDR3 bases are TGTGCCAGCAGCCAAGACGGGGCGGCGGGAGGGCGCACAGATACGCAGTATTTT.

This clone was counted a few times. The chain is built from TRBV6-6 and TRBJ1-5; possibly TRBD1 for D (6 bases). This CDR3 region has 14 residues. The germline CDR1 and CDR2 sequences are MNHNY and SVGAGI (reference sequence). V shed 1 base and J shed 7 bases, with 11 bases lying between them. Here the CDR3 DNA reads TGTGCCAGCAGTTACTTGGGGGCGCGGCAGCCCCAGCATTTT. This sequence encodes CASSYLGARQPQHF.

The chain carries TRBV27 and TRBJ2-1, with 12 bases aligning to TRBD2. V lost 5 bases and J lost 3; bases outside the gene matches: 5. This CDR3 contains 16 residues. The germline V gene encodes CDR1 MNHEY and CDR2 SMNVEV (reference sequence). CDR3: CASSGWTSGIYNEQFF. The CDR3 coding sequence is TGTGCCAGCAGTGGATGGACTAGCGGGATCTACAATGAGCAGTTCTTC.

This rearrangement joins TRBV27 to TRBJ1-1; D is perhaps TRBD1 (5 bases). Trimming took off 7 bases at V and 4 bases at J, with 13 bases between the two ends. Germline CDR1 MNHEY, CDR2 SMNVEV (reference sequence). The CDR3 has 13 residues. This chain's CDR3 is CASNQGWGTEAFF. The CDR3 coding sequence is TGTGCCAGCAACCAGGGTTGGGGCACTGAAGCTTTCTTT.